This T cell receptor (beta chain) appears in the sequencing data of a study of control samples from healthy donors and cancer patients. Clones were sequenced by immunoSEQ multiplex PCR, and TCRdb holds only the in-frame ones, with some missing. Of about 68,000 clones listed, 83% are singletons. This CDR3 region has 15 residues. Germline V gene sequence: CDR1 MDHEN, CDR2 SYDVKM. The ends were cut back, 2 bases at V and 0 bases at J, with 11 bases in the middle. The specimen was blood. The TCR was taken from a man aged 60 to 75 in good health. The J gene is TRBJ2-7, the V gene TRBV28; a possible D gene is TRBD1 (5 bases). Here the CDR3 reads CASSLRRTHSYEQYF. The CDR3 DNA reads as TGTGCCAGCAGTTTAAGGCGGACACACTCCTACGAGCAGTACTTC.